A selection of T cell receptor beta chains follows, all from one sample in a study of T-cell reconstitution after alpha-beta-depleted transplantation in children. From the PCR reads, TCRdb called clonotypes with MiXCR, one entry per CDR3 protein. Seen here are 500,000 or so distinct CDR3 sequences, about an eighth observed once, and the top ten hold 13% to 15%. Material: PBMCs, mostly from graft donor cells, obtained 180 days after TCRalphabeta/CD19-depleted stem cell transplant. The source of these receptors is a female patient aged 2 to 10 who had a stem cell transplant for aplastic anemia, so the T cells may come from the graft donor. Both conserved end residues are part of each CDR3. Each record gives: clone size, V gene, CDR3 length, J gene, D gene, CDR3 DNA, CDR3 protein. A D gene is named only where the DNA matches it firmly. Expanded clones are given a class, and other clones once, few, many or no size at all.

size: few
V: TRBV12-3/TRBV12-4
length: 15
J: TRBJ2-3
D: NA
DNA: TGTGCCAGCAGATCCTCTCTCATCAGCACAGATACGCAGTATTTT
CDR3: CASRSSLISTDTQYF

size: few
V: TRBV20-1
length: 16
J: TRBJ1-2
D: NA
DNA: TGCAGTGCTAGAAGAAGCGACACACTTGCCCTCTATGGCTACACCTTC
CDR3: CSARRSDTLALYGYTF

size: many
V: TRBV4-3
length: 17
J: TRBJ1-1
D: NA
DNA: TGCGCCAGCAGCCAAGATGCTATTCCAGGGGCCTACACTGAAGCTTTCTTT
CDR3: CASSQDAIPGAYTEAFF

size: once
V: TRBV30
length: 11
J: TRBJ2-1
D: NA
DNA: TGTGCCTGGAGTGTAGACAATGAGCAGTTCTTC
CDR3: CAWSVDNEQFF

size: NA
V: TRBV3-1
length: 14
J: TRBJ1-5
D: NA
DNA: TGTGCCAGCAGCCAAGCCAGGGAGAATCAGCCCCAGCATTTT
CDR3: CASSQARENQPQHF

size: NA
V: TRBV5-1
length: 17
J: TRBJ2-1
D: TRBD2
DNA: TGCGCCAGCAGCTTGGCCTACGCGGGAGGGCCCAGGAATGAGCAGTTCTTC
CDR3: CASSLAYAGGPRNEQFF

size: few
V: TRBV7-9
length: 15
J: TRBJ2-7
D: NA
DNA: TGTGCCAGCAGCTCAGGGCAGGAACCTACTTTTGAGCAGTACTTC
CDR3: CASSSGQEPTFEQYF

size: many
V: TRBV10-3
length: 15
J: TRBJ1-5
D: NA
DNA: TGTGCCATCAGTGGAACCAGGGAATTCAATCAGCCCCAGCATTTT
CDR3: CAISGTREFNQPQHF

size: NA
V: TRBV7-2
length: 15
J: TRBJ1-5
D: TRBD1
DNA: TGTGCCAGCAGCTTAGAACGGACAGGCTATCAGCCCCAGCATTTT
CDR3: CASSLERTGYQPQHF

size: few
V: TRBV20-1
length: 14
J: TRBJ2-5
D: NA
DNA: TGCAGTGCACCTAGCCGGAGAAACCAAGAGACCCAGTACTTC
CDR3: CSAPSRRNQETQYF

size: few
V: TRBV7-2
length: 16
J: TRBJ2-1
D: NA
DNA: TGTGCCAGCAGCTCAAGCAACCGTCCATCCTACAATGAGCAGTTCTTC
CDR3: CASSSSNRPSYNEQFF

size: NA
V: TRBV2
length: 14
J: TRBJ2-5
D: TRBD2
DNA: TGTGCCAGCAGATCCGGGACTAGCGGGGAGACCCAGTACTTC
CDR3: CASRSGTSGETQYF

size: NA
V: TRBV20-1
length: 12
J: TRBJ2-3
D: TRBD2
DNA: TGCAGTGCTAGATACCCCGGGACTAGCGACTATTTT
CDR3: CSARYPGTSDYF

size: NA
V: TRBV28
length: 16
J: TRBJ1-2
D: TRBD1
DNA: TGTGCCAGCAGCCCAGGGGGACAGGGGGCCTCTTATGGCTACACCTTC
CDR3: CASSPGGQGASYGYTF

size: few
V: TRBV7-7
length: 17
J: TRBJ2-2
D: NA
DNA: TGTGCCAGCAGCTTAAAGTACCCAGTAACGGCCACCGGGGAGCTGTTTTTT
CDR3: CASSLKYPVTATGELFF

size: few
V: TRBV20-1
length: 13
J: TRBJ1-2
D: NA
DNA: TGCAGTGCCCCTGGCTCTGCTAACTATGGCTACACCTTC
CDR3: CSAPGSANYGYTF

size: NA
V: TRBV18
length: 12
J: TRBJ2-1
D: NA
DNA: TGTGCCAGCTCACCGGTGATATCTGAGCAGTTCTTC
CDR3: CASSPVISEQFF

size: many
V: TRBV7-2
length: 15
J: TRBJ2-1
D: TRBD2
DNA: TGTGCCAGCAGCCGTAACCTAGCGGGAGGGGATGAGCAGTTCTTC
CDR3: CASSRNLAGGDEQFF

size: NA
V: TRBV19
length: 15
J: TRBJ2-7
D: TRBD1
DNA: TGTGCCAGTAGCGACATGGGACAGGGGGTCTACGAGCAGTACTTC
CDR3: CASSDMGQGVYEQYF

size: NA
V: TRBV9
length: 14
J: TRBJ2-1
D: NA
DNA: TGTGCCAGCAGCGTAGCAGGCTGGACAAATGAGCAGTTCTTC
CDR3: CASSVAGWTNEQFF

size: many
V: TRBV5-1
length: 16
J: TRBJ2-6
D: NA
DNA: TGCGCCAGCACCCGGAGCCAGCCAACTGGGGCCAACGTCCTGACTTTC
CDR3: CASTRSQPTGANVLTF

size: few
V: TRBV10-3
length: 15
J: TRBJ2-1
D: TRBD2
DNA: TGTGCCATCAGTGAGGCCGGGACTAGCTCTAATGAGCAGTTCTTC
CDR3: CAISEAGTSSNEQFF

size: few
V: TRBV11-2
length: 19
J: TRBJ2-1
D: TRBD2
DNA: TGTGCCAGCAGCTTAGTAGGCACTAGCGGGAGGGCCTACCCCAATGAGCAGTTCTTC
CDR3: CASSLVGTSGRAYPNEQFF